The present entry profiles one T cell receptor beta chain with its context. Only CD45RO-negative cells positively selected for CCR7 counted as naive CD8 cells, so terminally differentiated effector memory CD45RA+ cells were excluded. Sequencing used immunoSEQ multiplex PCR; TCRdb keeps in-frame clones, though not all of them. The sample lists about 2 million clones; around 96% were seen once. The entry originates in a study of shared clonotypes between healthy human individuals. V lost 1 base and J lost 6, with 20 bases in between. Germline V gives CDR1 MGHRA, CDR2 YSYEKL. The CDR3 extends over 17 amino acids.

The sequenced material came from naive CD8+ T cells sorted from blood. The rearrangement joins TRBV4-1 to TRBJ2-3, with unresolved D. The source is a man aged 18-30 years in good health. CDR3 coding DNA: TGCGCCAGCAGCCAAGGAGGAATCCTCTCTCTCGTGGATACGCAGTATTTT. Translated: CASSQGGILSLVDTQYF.